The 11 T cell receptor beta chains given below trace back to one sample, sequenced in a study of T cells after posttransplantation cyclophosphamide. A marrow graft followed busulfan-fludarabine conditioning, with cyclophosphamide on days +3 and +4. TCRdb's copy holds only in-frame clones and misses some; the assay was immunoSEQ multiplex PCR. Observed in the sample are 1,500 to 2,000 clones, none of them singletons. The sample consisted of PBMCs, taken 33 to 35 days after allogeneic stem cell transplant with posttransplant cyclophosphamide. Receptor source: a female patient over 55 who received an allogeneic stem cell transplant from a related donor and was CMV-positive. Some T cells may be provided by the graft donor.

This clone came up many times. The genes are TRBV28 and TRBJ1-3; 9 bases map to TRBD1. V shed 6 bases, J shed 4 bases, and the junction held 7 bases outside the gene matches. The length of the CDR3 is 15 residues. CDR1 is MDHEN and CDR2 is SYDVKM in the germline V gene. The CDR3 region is CASRTTGGAGNTIYF. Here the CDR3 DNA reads TGTGCCAGCAGAACTACAGGGGGCGCCGGAAACACCATATATTTT.

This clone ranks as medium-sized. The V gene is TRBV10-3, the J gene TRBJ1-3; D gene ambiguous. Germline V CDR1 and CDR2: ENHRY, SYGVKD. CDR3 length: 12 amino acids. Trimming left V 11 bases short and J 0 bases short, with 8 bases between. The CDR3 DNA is TGTGCCCACAGTTACTCTGGAAACACCATATATTTT. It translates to CAHSYSGNTIYF.

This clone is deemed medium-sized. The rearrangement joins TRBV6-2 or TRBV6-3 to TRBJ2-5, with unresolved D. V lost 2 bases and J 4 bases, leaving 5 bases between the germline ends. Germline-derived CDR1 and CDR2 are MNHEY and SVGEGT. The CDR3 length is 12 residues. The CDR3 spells CASSYLIETQYF. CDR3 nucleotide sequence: TGTGCCAGCAGTTACCTTATAGAGACCCAGTACTTC.

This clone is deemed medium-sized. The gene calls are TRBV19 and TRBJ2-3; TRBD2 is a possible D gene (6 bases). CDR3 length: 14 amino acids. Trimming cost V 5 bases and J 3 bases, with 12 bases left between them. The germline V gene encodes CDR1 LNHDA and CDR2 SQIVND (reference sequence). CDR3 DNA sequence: TGTGCCAGTAGTTTCATTCGGGGGACAGATACGCAGTATTTT. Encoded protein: CASSFIRGTDTQYF.

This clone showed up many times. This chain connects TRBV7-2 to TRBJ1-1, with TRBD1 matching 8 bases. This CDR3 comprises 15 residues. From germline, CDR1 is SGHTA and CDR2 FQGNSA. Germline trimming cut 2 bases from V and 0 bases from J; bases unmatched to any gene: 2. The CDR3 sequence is CASSLTGGVNTEAFF. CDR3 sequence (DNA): TGTGCCAGCAGCTTAACAGGGGGTGTGAACACTGAAGCTTTCTTT.

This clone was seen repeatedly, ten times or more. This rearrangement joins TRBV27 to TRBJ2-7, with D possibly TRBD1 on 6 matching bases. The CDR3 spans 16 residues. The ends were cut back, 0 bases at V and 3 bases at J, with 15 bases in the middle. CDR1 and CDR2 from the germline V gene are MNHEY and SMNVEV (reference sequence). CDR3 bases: TGTGCCAGCAGTTTATCCTTGGGAACAGGGCACTACGAGCAGTACTTC. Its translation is CASSLSLGTGHYEQYF.

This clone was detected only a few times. In nucleotides, the CDR3 is TGTGCCAGCAGCGGTAGCTCCTACGAGCAGTACTTC. This translates into CASSGSSYEQYF. The chain couples TRBV9 to TRBJ2-7; D is ambiguous. Trimming pared 3 bases from V and 0 bases from J, leaving 4 bases between. CDR1 and CDR2 from the germline V gene are SGDLS and YYNGEE. CDR3 length: 12 residues.

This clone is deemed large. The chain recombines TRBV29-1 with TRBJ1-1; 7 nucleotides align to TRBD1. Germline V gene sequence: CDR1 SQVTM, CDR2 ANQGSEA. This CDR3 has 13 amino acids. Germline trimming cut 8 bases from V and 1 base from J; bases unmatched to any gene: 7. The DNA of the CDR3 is TGCAGCACTACGACAGGGTGGAACACTGAAGCTTTCTTT. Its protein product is CSTTTGWNTEAFF.

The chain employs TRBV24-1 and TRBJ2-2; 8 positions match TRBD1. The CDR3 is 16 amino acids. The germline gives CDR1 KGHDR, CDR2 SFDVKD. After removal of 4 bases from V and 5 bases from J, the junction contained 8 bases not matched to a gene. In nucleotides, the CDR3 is TGTGCCACCAGTGAAACAGGGACAGGAAAAACCGGGGAGCTGTTTTTT. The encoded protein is CATSETGTGKTGELFF.

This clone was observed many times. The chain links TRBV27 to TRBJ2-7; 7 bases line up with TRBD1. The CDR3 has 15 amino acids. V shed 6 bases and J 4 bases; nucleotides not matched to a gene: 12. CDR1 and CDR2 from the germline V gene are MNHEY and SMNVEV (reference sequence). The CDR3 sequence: CASREATGSPYEQYF. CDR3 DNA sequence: TGTGCCAGCAGAGAAGCGACAGGGTCCCCTTACGAGCAGTACTTC.

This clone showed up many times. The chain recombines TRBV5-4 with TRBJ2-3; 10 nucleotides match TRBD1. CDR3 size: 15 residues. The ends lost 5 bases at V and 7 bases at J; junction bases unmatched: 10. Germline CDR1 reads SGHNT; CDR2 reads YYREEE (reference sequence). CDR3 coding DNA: TGTGCCAGCAGTCAATCGACAGGGGGCATTTATACGCAGTATTTT. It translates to CASSQSTGGIYTQYF.